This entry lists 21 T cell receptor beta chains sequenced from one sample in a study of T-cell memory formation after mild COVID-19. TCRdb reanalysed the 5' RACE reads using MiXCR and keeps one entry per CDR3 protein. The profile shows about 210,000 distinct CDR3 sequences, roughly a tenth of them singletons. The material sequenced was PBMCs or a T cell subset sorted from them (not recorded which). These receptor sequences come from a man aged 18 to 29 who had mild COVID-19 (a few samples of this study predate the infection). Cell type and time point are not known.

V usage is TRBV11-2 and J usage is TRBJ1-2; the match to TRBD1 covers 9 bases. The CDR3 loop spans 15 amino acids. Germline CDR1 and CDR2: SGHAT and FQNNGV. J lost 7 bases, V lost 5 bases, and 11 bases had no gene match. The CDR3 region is CASSLTGQGFFGYTF. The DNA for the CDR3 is TGTGCCAGCAGCCTCACGGGACAGGGATTCTTTGGCTACACCTTC.

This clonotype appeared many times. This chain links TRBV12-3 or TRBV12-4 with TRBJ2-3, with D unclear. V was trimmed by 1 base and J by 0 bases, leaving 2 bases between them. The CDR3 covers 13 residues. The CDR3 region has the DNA TGTGCCAGCAGTTTAGGCAGCACAGATACGCAGTATTTT. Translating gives CASSLGSTDTQYF.

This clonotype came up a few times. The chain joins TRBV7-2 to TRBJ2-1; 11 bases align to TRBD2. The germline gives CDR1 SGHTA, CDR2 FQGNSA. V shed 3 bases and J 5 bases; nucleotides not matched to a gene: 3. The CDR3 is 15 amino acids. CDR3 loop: CASSFRLAGNNEQFF. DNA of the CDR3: TGTGCCAGCAGCTTCCGACTAGCGGGGAACAATGAGCAGTTCTTC.

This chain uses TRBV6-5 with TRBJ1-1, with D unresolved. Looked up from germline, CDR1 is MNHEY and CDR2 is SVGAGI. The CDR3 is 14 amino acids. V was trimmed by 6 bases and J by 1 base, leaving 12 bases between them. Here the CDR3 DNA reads TGTGCCAGCAGCAATCCCCGGCGGAACACTGAAGCTTTCTTT. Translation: CASSNPRRNTEAFF.

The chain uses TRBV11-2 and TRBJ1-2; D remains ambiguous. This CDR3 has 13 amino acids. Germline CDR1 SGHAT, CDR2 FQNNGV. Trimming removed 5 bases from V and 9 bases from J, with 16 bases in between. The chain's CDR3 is CASSTEATSRYTF. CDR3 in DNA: TGTGCCAGCAGCACCGAGGCGACTAGTCGCTACACCTTC.

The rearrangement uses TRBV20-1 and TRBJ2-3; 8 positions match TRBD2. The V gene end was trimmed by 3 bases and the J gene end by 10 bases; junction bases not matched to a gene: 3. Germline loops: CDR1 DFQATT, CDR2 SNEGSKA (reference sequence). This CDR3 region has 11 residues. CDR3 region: CSASPGGAQYF. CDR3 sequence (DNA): TGCAGTGCTAGTCCGGGGGGGGCGCAGTATTTT.

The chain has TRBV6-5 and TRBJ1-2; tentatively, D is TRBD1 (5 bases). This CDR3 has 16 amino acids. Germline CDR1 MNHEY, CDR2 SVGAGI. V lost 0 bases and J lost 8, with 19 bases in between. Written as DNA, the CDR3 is TGTGCCAGCAGTTACTCGATTGGCCCAGGGATTGGCGGCTACACCTTC. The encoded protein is CASSYSIGPGIGGYTF.

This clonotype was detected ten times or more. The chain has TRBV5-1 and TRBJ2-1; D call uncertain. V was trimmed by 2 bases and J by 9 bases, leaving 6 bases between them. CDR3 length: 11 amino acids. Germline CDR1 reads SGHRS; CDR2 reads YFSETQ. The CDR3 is CASSLEVEQFF. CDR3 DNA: TGCGCCAGCAGCTTAGAAGTTGAGCAGTTCTTC.

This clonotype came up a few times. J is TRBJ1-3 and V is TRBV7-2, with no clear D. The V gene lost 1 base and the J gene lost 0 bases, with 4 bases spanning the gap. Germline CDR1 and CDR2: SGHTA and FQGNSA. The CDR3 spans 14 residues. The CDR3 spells CASSLVLSGNTIYF. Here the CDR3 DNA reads TGTGCCAGCAGCTTAGTACTCTCTGGAAACACCATATATTTT. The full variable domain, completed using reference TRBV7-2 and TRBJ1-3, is GAGVSQSPSNKVTEKGKDVELRCDPISGHTALYWYRQSLGQGLEFLIYFQGNSAPDKSGLPSDRFSAERTGGSVSTLTIQRTQQEDSAVYLCASSLVLSGNTIYFGEGSWLTVV.

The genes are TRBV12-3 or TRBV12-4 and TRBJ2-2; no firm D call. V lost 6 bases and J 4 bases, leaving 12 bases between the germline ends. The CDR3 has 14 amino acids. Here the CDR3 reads CASSPRVRTGELFF. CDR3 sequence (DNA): TGTGCCAGCAGCCCCCGGGTCCGCACCGGGGAGCTGTTTTTT.

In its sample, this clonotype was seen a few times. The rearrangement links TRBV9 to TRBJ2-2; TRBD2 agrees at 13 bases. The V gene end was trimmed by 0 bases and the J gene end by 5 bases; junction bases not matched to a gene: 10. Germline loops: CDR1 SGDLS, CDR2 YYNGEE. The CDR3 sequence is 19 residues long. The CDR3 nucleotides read TGTGCCAGCAGCGTAGCTCCGACTAGCGGGGGGCGGGGTACCGGGGAGCTGTTTTTT. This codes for CASSVAPTSGGRGTGELFF.

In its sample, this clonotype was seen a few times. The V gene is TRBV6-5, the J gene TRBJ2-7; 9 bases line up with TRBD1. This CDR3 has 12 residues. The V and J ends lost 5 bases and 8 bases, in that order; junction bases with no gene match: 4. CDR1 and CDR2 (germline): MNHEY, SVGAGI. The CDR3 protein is CASSPGQGKQYV. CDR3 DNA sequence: TGTGCCAGCAGTCCGGGACAGGGCAAGCAGTACGTC.

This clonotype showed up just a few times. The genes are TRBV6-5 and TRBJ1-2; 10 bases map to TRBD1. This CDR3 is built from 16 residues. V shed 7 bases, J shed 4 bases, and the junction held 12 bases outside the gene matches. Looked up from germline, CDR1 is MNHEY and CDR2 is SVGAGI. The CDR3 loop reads CASNPGGTGALYGYTF. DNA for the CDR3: TGTGCCAGCAACCCAGGGGGGACAGGGGCCCTCTATGGCTACACCTTC.

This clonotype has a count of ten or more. CDR3: CASSPTEANEQFF. The DNA for the CDR3 is TGCGCCAGCAGCCCCACAGAGGCAAATGAGCAGTTCTTC. The V call is TRBV5-1, the J call TRBJ2-1; D gene uncertain. This CDR3 region has 13 residues. V lost 4 bases, J lost 7 bases, and 12 bases lay in between. Germline V CDR1 and CDR2: SGHRS, YFSETQ.

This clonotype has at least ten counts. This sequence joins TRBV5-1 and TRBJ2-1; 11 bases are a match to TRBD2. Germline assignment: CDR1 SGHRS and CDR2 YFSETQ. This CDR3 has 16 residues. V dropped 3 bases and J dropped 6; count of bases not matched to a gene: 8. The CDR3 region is CASSSLLAGDLNEQFF. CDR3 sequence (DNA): TGCGCCAGCAGCTCACTACTAGCGGGGGATCTCAATGAGCAGTTCTTC. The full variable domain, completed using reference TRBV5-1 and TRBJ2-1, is KAGVTQTPRYLIKTRGQQVTLSCSPISGHRSVSWYQQTPGQGLQFLFEYFSETQRNKGNFPGRFSGRQFSNSRSEMNVSTLELGDSALYLCASSSLLAGDLNEQFFGPGTRLTVL.

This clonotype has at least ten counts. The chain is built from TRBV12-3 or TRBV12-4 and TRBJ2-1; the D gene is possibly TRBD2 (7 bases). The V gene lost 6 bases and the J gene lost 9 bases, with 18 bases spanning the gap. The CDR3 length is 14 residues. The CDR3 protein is CASRRAGAPGEQFF. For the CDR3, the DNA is TGTGCCAGCAGGAGGGCGGGGGCCCCCGGTGAGCAGTTCTTC.

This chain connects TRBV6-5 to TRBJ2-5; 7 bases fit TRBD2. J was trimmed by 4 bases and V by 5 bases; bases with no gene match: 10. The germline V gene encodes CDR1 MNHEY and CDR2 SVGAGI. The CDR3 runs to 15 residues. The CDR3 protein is CASSPAGRDRETQYF. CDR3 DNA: TGTGCCAGCAGTCCAGCGGGGAGGGATCGAGAGACCCAGTACTTC.

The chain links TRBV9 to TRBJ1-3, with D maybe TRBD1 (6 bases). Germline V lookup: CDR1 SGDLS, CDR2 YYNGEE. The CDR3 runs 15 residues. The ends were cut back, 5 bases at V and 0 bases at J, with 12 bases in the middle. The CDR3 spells CASRPTGNSGNTIYF. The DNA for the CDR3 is TGTGCCAGCAGACCCACAGGGAACTCTGGAAACACCATATATTTT.

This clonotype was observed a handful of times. The CDR3 DNA reads TGTGCCACCAGTGATTTGCCGGGTTGTACAGGAACCTACGAGCAGTACGTC. Translation gives CATSDLPGCTGTYEQYV. V and J are TRBV24-1 and TRBJ2-7; possible D gene TRBD1, 5 bases. Trimming cost V 0 bases and J 2 bases, with 16 bases left between them. This CDR3 has 17 residues. CDR1 and CDR2 from the germline V gene are KGHDR and SFDVKD.

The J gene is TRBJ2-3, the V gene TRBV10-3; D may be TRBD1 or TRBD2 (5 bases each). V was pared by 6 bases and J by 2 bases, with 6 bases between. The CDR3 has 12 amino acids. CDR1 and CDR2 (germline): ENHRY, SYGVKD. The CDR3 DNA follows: TGTGCCATCAGGGGGGACACAGATACGCAGTATTTT. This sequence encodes CAIRGDTDTQYF.

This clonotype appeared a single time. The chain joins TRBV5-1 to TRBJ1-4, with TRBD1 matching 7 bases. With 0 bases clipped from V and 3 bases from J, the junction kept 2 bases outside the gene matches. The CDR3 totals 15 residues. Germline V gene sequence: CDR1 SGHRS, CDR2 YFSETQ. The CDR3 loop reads CASSLATGSNEKLFF. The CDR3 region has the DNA TGCGCCAGCAGCTTGGCGACAGGGTCTAATGAAAAACTGTTTTTT.